This T cell receptor (beta chain) was recovered during a study of shared clonotypes between healthy human individuals. The CDR3 extends over 13 amino acids. V was pared by 5 bases and J by 3 bases, with 10 bases between. Germline V gene sequence: CDR1 MDHEN, CDR2 SYDVKM. CD45RO-negative, CCR7-selected cells formed the naive CD8 fraction, which excluded terminally differentiated effector memory CD45RA+ cells. Findings of the study overall: Compared with clonotypes that all four donors shared, non-shared clonotypes had lower generation probabilities. Sequencing of the sorted subsets was shown by rarefaction to be incomplete despite large depth.

TCRdb's copy holds only in-frame clones and misses some; the assay was immunoSEQ multiplex PCR. In the table there are around 1,900,000 clones, 93% of which are singletons. There are a few counts of this clone. The antigen is undetermined. This receptor was taken from a man younger than 30 in good health. Some clones in this sample may be carry-over from other donors' samples. The V call is TRBV28, the J call TRBJ1-2; no clear D. The sample taken for sequencing was naive CD8+ T cells from PBMCs. The CDR3 DNA sequence: TGTGCCAGCAGTATCGGGCACTACTATGGCTACACCTTC. Translation: CASSIGHYYGYTF.